A single sample gave rise to the 9 T cell receptor beta chains below, sequenced in a study of cytomegalovirus exposure and HLA in healthy donors. Vbeta (60) and Jbeta (13) primers were used in the PCR. The table came from immunoSEQ multiplex PCR; TCRdb's copy has only in-frame clones and leaves some out. The data contain about 130,000 clones, 75% to 85% of them singletons. Specimen: PBMCs. The receptors were sampled from a man between 45 and 60 years old in good health and CMV-seronegative.

The CDR3 DNA reads TGTGCCAGCAGCTCCGGGACTAGCGGGGTTAAGGCAGATACGCAGTATTTT. It translates to CASSSGTSGVKADTQYF. J is TRBJ2-3 and V is TRBV7-6, with 13 bases identical to TRBD2. The CDR3 covers 17 residues. V was clipped by 4 bases and J by 4 bases; unmatched bases: 8. Looked up from germline, CDR1 is SGHVS and CDR2 is FNYEAQ.

V and J are TRBV11-3 and TRBJ2-1, with D possibly matching TRBD1 (6 bases). Per germline, CDR1 SGHNT and CDR2 YENEEA. V was cut by 4 bases and J by 3 bases, with 19 bases left in between. The CDR3 spans 17 residues. CDR3 DNA sequence: TGTGCCAGCAGCTACTCCCCCGGGGACACATTCTACAATGAGCAGTTCTTC. Translation: CASSYSPGDTFYNEQFF.

The chain links TRBV6-1 to TRBJ2-2; D call uncertain. The CDR3 is made up of 15 amino acids. With 2 bases removed from V and 0 bases from J, the gap between germline ends came to 7 bases. CDR1 MNHNS and CDR2 SASEGT come from the germline V gene. In DNA form, the CDR3 reads TGTGCCAGCAGTGAACTGGGCGCGAACACCGGGGAGCTGTTTTTT. Protein sequence: CASSELGANTGELFF.

The chain carries TRBV7-2 and TRBJ2-4, with D uncertain. Trimming shortened V by 1 base and J by 7 bases, and 8 bases separated the two germline ends. Germline V gene sequence: CDR1 SGHTA, CDR2 FQGNSA. This CDR3 contains 13 residues. CDR3 nucleotides: TGTGCCAGCAGCTTAGGTCTAGAGAACATTCAGTACTTC. Translation: CASSLGLENIQYF.

This clone was recorded only once. V gene TRBV10-3 combines with J gene TRBJ2-7; D might be TRBD2 (5 bases). Germline lookup yields CDR1 ENHRY and CDR2 SYGVKD. The CDR3 contains 14 residues. Deletions cut 10 bases from V and 2 bases from J, with 18 bases between. The CDR3 is CATAGLQAPYEQYF. Here the CDR3 DNA reads TGTGCCACCGCGGGCCTCCAGGCACCCTACGAGCAGTACTTC.

The gene calls are TRBV6-5 and TRBJ1-1; the match to TRBD1 covers 8 bases. Germline values: CDR1 MNHEY, CDR2 SVGAGI. With V trimmed by 10 bases and J by 0 bases, 10 bases remained unmatched. The length of the CDR3 is 15 residues. CDR3 in DNA: TGTGCCACCTCACCGACAGGGGTCATGAACACTGAAGCTTTCTTT. It is translated as CATSPTGVMNTEAFF.

This clone occurred once. The chain carries TRBV7-2 and TRBJ2-2; 9 bases align to TRBD2. Unmatched junction bases numbered 5, after V lost 2 bases and J lost 7 bases. The V gene's germline CDR1 is SGHTA and CDR2 FQGNSA. This CDR3 is built from 15 residues. For the CDR3, the DNA is TGTGCCAGCAGCTTAAGGCGGGGGGGTAGCGGGGAGCTGTTTTTT. Protein: CASSLRRGGSGELFF.

This clone was observed a single time. V gene TRBV5-1 combines with J gene TRBJ1-1; 7 bases line up with TRBD1. The CDR3 consists of 15 residues. Trimming cost V 5 bases and J 6 bases; bases outside gene matches: 13. Germline loops: CDR1 SGHRS, CDR2 YFSETQ. The DNA of the CDR3 is TGCGCCAGCAGTCCAACGACAGGGCTAGAGGCTGAAGCTTTCTTT. Amino acid sequence: CASSPTTGLEAEAFF.

The chain joins TRBV4-2 to TRBJ1-5; the D gene is possibly TRBD1 (6 bases). CDR1 and CDR2 from the germline V gene are LGHNA and YNFKEQ. V dropped 0 bases and J dropped 0 bases, with 15 bases sitting between them. This CDR3 is 18 amino acids long. CDR3 nucleotides: TGTGCCAGCAGCCAAGATCTAGGGGGGGCATATAGCAATCAGCCCCAGCATTTT. Amino acids: CASSQDLGGAYSNQPQHF.